The rows below give T cell receptor beta chains drawn from one sample of a study of identical twins. TCRdb reanalysed the 5' RACE reads using MiXCR and keeps one entry per CDR3 protein. The table shows 400,000 to 550,000 distinct CDR3 sequences, with 14% occurring only once. The data were also submitted as part of a second study, on yellow fever vaccine responses in identical twins.

The material sequenced was CD4+ T cells sorted from blood. The source is a woman aged 18-30 years in good health. Both conserved end residues are part of each CDR3. The order of the fields is clone size, J gene, V gene, D gene, CDR3 protein, CDR3 DNA. D genes are given only for firm matches. The listing skips clone size in some rows; elsewhere it reads once, few, many or a size class.

abundance: .; j_gene: TRBJ2-5; v_gene: TRBV7-2; d_gene: .; CDR3aa: CARGRDPRAWETQYF; CDR3nt: TGTGCCAGGGGCCGGGACCCCAGGGCCTGGGAGACCCAGTACTTC
abundance: many; j_gene: TRBJ2-1; v_gene: TRBV29-1; d_gene: .; CDR3aa: CSVSVGSYNEQFF; CDR3nt: TGCAGCGTTTCGGTCGGCTCCTACAATGAGCAGTTCTTC
abundance: many; j_gene: TRBJ2-3; v_gene: TRBV7-2; d_gene: TRBD2; CDR3aa: CASSLLAGTDTQYF; CDR3nt: TGTGCCAGCAGCTTACTAGCGGGCACAGATACGCAGTATTTT
abundance: many; j_gene: TRBJ1-1; v_gene: TRBV12-3/TRBV12-4; d_gene: .; CDR3aa: CASSLARNTEAFF; CDR3nt: TGTGCCAGCAGTTTAGCAAGGAACACTGAAGCTTTCTTT
abundance: .; j_gene: TRBJ2-2; v_gene: TRBV18; d_gene: .; CDR3aa: CASSPFSPENTGELFF; CDR3nt: TGTGCCAGCTCACCATTTTCGCCAGAGAACACCGGGGAGCTGTTTTTT
abundance: few; j_gene: TRBJ2-3; v_gene: TRBV20-1; d_gene: .; CDR3aa: CSAPKGDTQYF; CDR3nt: TGCAGTGCTCCTAAGGGGGATACGCAGTATTTT
abundance: few; j_gene: TRBJ2-5; v_gene: TRBV5-1; d_gene: .; CDR3aa: CASRGSLGRETQYF; CDR3nt: TGCGCCAGCAGGGGGTCGCTCGGGAGAGAGACCCAGTACTTC
abundance: few; j_gene: TRBJ2-5; v_gene: TRBV18; d_gene: .; CDR3aa: CASSPPRRGLAQQETQYF; CDR3nt: TGTGCCAGCTCACCACCGAGGAGAGGCCTAGCCCAACAAGAGACCCAGTACTTC
abundance: few; j_gene: TRBJ2-7; v_gene: TRBV3-1; d_gene: TRBD1; CDR3aa: CASSPAGTAVYEQYF; CDR3nt: TGTGCCAGCAGCCCCGCCGGGACAGCTGTGTACGAGCAGTACTTC
abundance: many; j_gene: TRBJ2-5; v_gene: TRBV7-2; d_gene: .; CDR3aa: CASSLRTPQETQYF; CDR3nt: TGTGCCAGCAGCTTGAGGACACCTCAAGAGACCCAGTACTTC
abundance: .; j_gene: TRBJ1-2; v_gene: TRBV6-1; d_gene: .; CDR3aa: CASRQTDHHYGYTF; CDR3nt: TGTGCCAGCAGGCAGACAGACCATCACTATGGCTACACCTTC
abundance: many; j_gene: TRBJ2-1; v_gene: TRBV12-3/TRBV12-4; d_gene: .; CDR3aa: CASKGPADQHEQFF; CDR3nt: TGTGCCAGCAAAGGCCCGGCGGATCAACATGAGCAGTTCTTC
abundance: few; j_gene: TRBJ2-7; v_gene: TRBV5-1; d_gene: TRBD1; CDR3aa: CASSLEATRGPYEQYF; CDR3nt: TGCGCCAGCAGCTTGGAAGCGACAAGGGGGCCCTACGAGCAGTACTTC
abundance: many; j_gene: TRBJ1-2; v_gene: TRBV15; d_gene: TRBD1; CDR3aa: CATSRDQGALYGYTF; CDR3nt: TGTGCCACCAGCAGAGATCAGGGGGCCCTATATGGCTACACCTTC
abundance: .; j_gene: TRBJ1-1; v_gene: TRBV5-1; d_gene: TRBD1; CDR3aa: CASSIATGATEAFF; CDR3nt: TGCGCCAGCAGCATAGCGACAGGGGCCACTGAAGCTTTCTTT
abundance: few; j_gene: TRBJ1-4; v_gene: TRBV7-9; d_gene: .; CDR3aa: CASSATDPNEKLFF; CDR3nt: TGTGCCAGCAGCGCGACAGACCCTAATGAAAAACTGTTTTTT
abundance: .; j_gene: TRBJ2-5; v_gene: TRBV3-1; d_gene: TRBD1; CDR3aa: CASSQVGQGRETQYF; CDR3nt: TGTGCCAGCAGCCAAGTCGGACAGGGGCGAGAGACCCAGTACTTC
abundance: few; j_gene: TRBJ2-7; v_gene: TRBV20-1; d_gene: TRBD2; CDR3aa: CSARQAGVYEQYF; CDR3nt: TGCAGTGCAAGACAAGCGGGAGTCTACGAGCAGTACTTC
abundance: many; j_gene: TRBJ2-3; v_gene: TRBV12-3/TRBV12-4; d_gene: .; CDR3aa: CASSLIIAEDGTDTQYF; CDR3nt: TGTGCCAGCAGTTTAATAATCGCGGAGGACGGCACAGATACGCAGTATTTT
abundance: many; j_gene: TRBJ1-4; v_gene: TRBV5-1; d_gene: .; CDR3aa: CASSLDGGRRVEKLFF; CDR3nt: TGCGCCAGCAGCTTGGATGGGGGCAGGAGAGTTGAAAAACTGTTTTTT
abundance: .; j_gene: TRBJ2-7; v_gene: TRBV6-2/TRBV6-3; d_gene: .; CDR3aa: CASSTLGF; CDR3nt: TGTGCCAGCAGCACCCTTGGGTTC
abundance: .; j_gene: TRBJ2-1; v_gene: TRBV5-3; d_gene: .; CDR3aa: CARSLYSSYNEQFF; CDR3nt: TGTGCCAGAAGCTTGTATTCCTCCTACAATGAGCAGTTCTTC
abundance: .; j_gene: TRBJ2-4; v_gene: TRBV12-3/TRBV12-4; d_gene: TRBD1; CDR3aa: CASSQTGGLSKNIQYF; CDR3nt: TGTGCCAGCAGCCAAACAGGGGGCTTATCCAAAAACATTCAGTACTTC
abundance: few; j_gene: TRBJ2-2; v_gene: TRBV5-1; d_gene: .; CDR3aa: CASSVGVAANTGELFF; CDR3nt: TGCGCCAGCAGCGTAGGAGTAGCAGCGAACACCGGGGAGCTGTTTTTT